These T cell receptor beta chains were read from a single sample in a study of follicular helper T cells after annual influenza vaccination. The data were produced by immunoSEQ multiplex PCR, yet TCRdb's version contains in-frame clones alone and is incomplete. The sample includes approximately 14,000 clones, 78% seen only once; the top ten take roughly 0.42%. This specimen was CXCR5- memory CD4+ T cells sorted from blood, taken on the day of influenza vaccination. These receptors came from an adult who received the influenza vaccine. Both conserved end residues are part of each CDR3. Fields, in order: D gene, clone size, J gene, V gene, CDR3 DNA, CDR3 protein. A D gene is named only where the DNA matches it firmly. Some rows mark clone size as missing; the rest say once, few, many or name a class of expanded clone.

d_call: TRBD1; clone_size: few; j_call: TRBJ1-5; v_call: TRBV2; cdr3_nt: TGTGCCAGCTGCCCCGGGACAGGGGGTCAGCCCCAGCATTTT; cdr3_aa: CASCPGTGGQPQHF
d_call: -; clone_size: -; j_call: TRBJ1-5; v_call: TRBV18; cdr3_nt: TGTGCCAGCTCACCACGGCAGCCCCAGCATTTT; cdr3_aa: CASSPRQPQHF
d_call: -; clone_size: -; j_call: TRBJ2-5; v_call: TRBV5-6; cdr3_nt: TGTGCCAGCAGCTTACGATCTAGCTTTTTTGGGACCCAGTACTTC; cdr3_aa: CASSLRSSFFGTQYF
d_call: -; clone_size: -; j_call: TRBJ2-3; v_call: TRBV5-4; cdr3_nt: TGTGCCAGTCAGACGTGGTGGGAGGATACGCAGTATTTT; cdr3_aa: CASQTWWEDTQYF
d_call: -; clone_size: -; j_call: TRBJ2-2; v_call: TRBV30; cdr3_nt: TGTGCCTGGAGTGAATGGGGAACCGGGGAGCTGTTTTTT; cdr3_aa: CAWSEWGTGELFF
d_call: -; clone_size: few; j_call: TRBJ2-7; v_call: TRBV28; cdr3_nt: TGTGCCAGCAGCATTGGTGCACCTCCCTACGAGCAGTACTTC; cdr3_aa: CASSIGAPPYEQYF
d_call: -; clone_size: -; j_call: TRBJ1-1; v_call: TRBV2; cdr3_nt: TGTGCCGGTGTGAACACTGAAGCTTTCTTT; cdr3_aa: CAGVNTEAFF
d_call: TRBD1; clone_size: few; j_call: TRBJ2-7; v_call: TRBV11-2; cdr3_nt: TGTGCCAGCAGCTTAGGGTACTCAGGGGGCTCTACCCTCGAGCAGTACTTC; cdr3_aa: CASSLGYSGGSTLEQYF
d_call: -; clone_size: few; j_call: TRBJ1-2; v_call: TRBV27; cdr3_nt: TGTGCCAGCAGCTTAAGCTTACCGGCGGGGGGAATCGGCTACACCTTC; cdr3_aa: CASSLSLPAGGIGYTF
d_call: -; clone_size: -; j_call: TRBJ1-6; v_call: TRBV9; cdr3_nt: TGTGCCAGCAGCGTAGGGACGGCTTCGGGGAATTCACCCCTCCACTTT; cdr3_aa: CASSVGTASGNSPLHF
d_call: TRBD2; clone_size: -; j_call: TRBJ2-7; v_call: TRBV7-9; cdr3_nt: TGTGCCAGCAGCCAGAAGCTTGCGGGGGGCGAGCAGTACTTC; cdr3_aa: CASSQKLAGGEQYF
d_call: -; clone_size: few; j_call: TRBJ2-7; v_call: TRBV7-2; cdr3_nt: TGTGCCAGCAGCCCTAGAGCAGGAGGAAGCTCCTACGAGCAGTACTTC; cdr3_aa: CASSPRAGGSSYEQYF
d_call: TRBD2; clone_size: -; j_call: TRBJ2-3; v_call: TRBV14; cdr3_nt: TGTGCCAGCAGCCAACATAGCGGGGTGCGGACAGATACGCAGTATTTT; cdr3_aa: CASSQHSGVRTDTQYF
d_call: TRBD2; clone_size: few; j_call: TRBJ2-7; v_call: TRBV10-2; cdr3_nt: TGCGCCAGCGGAGGACTAGCGGGGGACTACGAGCAGTACTTC; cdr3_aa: CASGGLAGDYEQYF
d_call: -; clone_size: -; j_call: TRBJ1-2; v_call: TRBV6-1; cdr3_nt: TGTGCCAGCAGCCCAGGGGAGGGCTACACCTTC; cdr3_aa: CASSPGEGYTF
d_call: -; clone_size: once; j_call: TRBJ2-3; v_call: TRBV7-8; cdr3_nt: TGTGCCAGCAGCCCCACCCCAGGGGTAACAGATACGCAGTATTTT; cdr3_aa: CASSPTPGVTDTQYF
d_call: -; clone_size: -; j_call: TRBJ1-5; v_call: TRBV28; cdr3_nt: TGTGCCAGCAACGACTACAGCTATAGCAATCAGCCCCAGCATTTT; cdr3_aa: CASNDYSYSNQPQHF
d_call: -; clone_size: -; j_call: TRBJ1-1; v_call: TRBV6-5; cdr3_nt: TGTGCCAGCATGAACACTGAAGCTTTCTTT; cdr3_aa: CASMNTEAFF
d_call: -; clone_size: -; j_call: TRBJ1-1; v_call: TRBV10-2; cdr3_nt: TGCGCCAGCAGTGAGCAAGGATTCACTGAAGCTTTCTTT; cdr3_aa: CASSEQGFTEAFF
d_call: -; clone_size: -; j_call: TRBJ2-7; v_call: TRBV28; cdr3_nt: TGTGCCAGCAGTTCGTCCCTCCACGAGCAGTACTTC; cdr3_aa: CASSSSLHEQYF
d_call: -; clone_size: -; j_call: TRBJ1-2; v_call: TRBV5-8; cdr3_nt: TGTGCCAGCAGCTCAATACAGGGAGGAGGCTACACCTTC; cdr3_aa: CASSSIQGGGYTF
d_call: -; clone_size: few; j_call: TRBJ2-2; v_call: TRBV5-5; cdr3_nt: TGTGCCAGCAGCTTAACTCGGGACATTTACACCGGGGAGCTGTTTTTT; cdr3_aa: CASSLTRDIYTGELFF
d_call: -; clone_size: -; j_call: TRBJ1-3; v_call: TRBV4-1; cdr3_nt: TGCGCCAGCAGCGATCCGACAGACAAATCTGGAAACACCATATATTTT; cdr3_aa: CASSDPTDKSGNTIYF
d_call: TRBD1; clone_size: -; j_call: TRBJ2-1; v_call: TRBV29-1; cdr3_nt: TGCAGCGTGGTGGGACAGGGTCTGGATGAGCAGTTCTTC; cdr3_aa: CSVVGQGLDEQFF
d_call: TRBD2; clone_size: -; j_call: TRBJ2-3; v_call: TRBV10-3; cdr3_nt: TGTGCCATCAGTGACCTAGCGGGGCGAGGGCAGTATTTT; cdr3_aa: CAISDLAGRGQYF
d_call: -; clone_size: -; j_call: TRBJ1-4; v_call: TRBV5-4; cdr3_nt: TGTGCCAGCAGCTTGGCCGCCACTAATGAAAAACTGTTTTTT; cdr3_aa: CASSLAATNEKLFF
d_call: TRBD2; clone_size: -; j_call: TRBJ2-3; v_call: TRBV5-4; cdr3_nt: TGTGCCAGCAGCTCGACTAGCTCGGATACGCAGTATTTT; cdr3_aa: CASSSTSSDTQYF
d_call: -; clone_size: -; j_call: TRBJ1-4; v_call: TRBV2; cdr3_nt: TGTGCCAGCAGGAGGACAGTTGCAACTAATGAAAAACTGTTTTTT; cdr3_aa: CASRRTVATNEKLFF
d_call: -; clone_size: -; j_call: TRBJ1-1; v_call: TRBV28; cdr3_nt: TGTGCCAGCAGTCTTCCCCTGGGGAACACTGAAGCTTTCTTT; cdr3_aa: CASSLPLGNTEAFF
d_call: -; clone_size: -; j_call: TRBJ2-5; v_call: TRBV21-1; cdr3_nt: TGTGCCAGCAGCAAAGGCGAAACAGGGTTGCAAGAGACCCAGTACTTC; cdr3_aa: CASSKGETGLQETQYF
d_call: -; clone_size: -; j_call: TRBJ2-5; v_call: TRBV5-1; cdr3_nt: TGCGCCAGCAGCTTAGAGACCCAAGGGACCCAGTACTTC; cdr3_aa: CASSLETQGTQYF
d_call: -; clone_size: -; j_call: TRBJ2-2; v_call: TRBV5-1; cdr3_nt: TGCACCAGCAGCCCGGACCTGAACACCGGGGAGCTGTTTTTT; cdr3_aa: CTSSPDLNTGELFF
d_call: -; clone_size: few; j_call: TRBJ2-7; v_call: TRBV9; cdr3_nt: TGTGCCAGCAGCCCCGGGCGGGGGCCACGCCGCTACGAGCAGTACTTC; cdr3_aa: CASSPGRGPRRYEQYF
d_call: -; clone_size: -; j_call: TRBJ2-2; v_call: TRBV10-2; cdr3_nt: TGCGCCAGCAGTGAAGTCACCGGGGAGCTGTTTTTT; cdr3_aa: CASSEVTGELFF
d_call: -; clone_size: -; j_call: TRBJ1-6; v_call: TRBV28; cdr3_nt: TGTGCCAGCAGTTTAGCACAATTTTCTTCACCCCTCCACTTT; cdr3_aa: CASSLAQFSSPLHF
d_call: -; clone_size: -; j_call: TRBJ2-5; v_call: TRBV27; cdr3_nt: TGTGCCAGCAGTCATCGAGGAGGGCTAGAGACCCAGTACTTC; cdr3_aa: CASSHRGGLETQYF
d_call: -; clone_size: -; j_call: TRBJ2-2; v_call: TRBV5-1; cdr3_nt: TGCGCCAGCAGCTTGGATGGGACCGGGGAGCTGTTTTTT; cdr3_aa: CASSLDGTGELFF
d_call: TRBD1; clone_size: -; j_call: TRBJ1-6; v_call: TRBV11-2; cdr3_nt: TGTGCCAGCAGCCCTCGGACCGGACAGGGTTCGGATTCACCCCTCCACTTT; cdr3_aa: CASSPRTGQGSDSPLHF
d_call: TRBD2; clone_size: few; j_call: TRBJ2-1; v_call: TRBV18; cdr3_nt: TGTGCCAGCTCACCGGGACTAGCGGGGGATGAGCAGTTCTTC; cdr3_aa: CASSPGLAGDEQFF
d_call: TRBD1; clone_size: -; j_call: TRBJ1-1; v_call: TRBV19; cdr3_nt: TGTGCCAGTACAAACAGGGGTGGCACTGAAGCTTTCTTT; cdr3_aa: CASTNRGGTEAFF
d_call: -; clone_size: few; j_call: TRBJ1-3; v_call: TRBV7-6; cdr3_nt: TGTGCCAGCAGCTTCGGAGGGAGCACCATATATTTT; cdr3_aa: CASSFGGSTIYF
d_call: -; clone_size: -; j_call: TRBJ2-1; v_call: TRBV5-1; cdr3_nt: TGCGCCAGCAGCTTGGCAAGTGGTCAAAATGAGCAGTTCTTC; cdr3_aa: CASSLASGQNEQFF
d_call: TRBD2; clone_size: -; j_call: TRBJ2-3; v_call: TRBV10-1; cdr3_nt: TGCGCCAGCAGTCCGGGCGGGGGAAAAGATACGCAGTATTTT; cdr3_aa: CASSPGGGKDTQYF
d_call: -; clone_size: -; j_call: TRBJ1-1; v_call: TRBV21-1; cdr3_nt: TGTGCCAGCAGCAAATTAATTTTCTGTCTTATGAACACTGAAGCTTTCTTT; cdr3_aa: CASSKLIFCLMNTEAFF
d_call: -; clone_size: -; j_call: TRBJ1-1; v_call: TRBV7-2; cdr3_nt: TGTGCCAGCAGCCTGATGTATACTTCGAACACTGAAGCTTTCTTT; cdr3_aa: CASSLMYTSNTEAFF
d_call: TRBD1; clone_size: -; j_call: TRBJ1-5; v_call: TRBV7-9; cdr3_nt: TGTGCCAGCAGTCAGGGGACAGGTGAGGAGCCCCAGCATTTT; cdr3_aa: CASSQGTGEEPQHF
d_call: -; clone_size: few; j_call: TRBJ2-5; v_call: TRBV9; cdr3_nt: TGTGCCAGCAGCGTAGAAGGCAGGGGACGGGAGACCCAGTACTTC; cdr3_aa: CASSVEGRGRETQYF
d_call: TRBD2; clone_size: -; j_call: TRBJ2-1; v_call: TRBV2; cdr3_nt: TGTGCCAGCAGTGAGCTCCTAGCGGAGAACAATGAGCAGTTCTTC; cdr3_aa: CASSELLAENNEQFF
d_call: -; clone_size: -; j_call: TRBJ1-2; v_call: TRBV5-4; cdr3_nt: TGTGCCAGCAGAGTCACAGGGCATTATGGCTACACCTTC; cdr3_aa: CASRVTGHYGYTF
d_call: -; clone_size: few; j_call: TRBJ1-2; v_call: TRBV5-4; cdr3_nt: TGTGCCAGCAGCCCCAGACAGACCACCTCTCTTTATGGCTACACCTTC; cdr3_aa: CASSPRQTTSLYGYTF
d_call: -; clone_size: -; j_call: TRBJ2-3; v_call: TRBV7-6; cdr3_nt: TGTGCCAGCAGCCCCGGGACACTAAACACAGATACGCAGTATTTT; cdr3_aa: CASSPGTLNTDTQYF
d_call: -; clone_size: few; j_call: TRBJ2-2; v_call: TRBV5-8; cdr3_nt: TGTGCCACCAGGACGGCCAAATACACCGGGGAGCTGTTTTTT; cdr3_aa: CATRTAKYTGELFF
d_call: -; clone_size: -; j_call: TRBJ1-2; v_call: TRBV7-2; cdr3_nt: TGTGCCAGCAGCCCGGTCAGAGAGGGGCTTCGCGGCTACACCTTC; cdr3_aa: CASSPVREGLRGYTF
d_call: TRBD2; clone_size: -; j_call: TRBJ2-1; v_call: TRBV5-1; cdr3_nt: TGCGCCAGCAGCCCTCAAGCTAGCGGGGGGCCGTACAATGAGCAGTTCTTC; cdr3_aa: CASSPQASGGPYNEQFF
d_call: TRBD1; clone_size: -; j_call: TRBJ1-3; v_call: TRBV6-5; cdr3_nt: TGTGCCAGCAGTTTGGGACAGGGGTACGGAAACACCATATATTTT; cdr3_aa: CASSLGQGYGNTIYF
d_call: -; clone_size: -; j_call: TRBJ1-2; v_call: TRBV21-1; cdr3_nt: TGTGCCAGCAGCAAAAAGGACAGGACCACTTCCTATGGCTACACCTTC; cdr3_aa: CASSKKDRTTSYGYTF
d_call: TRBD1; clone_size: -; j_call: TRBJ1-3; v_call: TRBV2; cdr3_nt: TGTGCCAGCAGGGGCAGGGGGCTTGAAAACACCATATATTTT; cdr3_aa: CASRGRGLENTIYF